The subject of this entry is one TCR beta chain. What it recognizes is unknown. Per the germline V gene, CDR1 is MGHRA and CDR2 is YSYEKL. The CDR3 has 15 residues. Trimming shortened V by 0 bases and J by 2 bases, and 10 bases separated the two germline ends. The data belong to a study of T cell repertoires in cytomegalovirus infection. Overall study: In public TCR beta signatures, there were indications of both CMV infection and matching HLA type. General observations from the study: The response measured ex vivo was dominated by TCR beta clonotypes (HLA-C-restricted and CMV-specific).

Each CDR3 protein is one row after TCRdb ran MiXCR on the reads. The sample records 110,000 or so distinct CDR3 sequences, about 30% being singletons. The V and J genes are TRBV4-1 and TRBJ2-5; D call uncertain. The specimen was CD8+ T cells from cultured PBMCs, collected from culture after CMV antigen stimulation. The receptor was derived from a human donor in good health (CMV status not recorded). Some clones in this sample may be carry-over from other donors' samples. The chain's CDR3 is CASSQERRDQETQYF. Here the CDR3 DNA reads TGCGCCAGCAGCCAAGAACGAAGGGATCAAGAGACCCAGTACTTC.